Presented here are 17 T cell receptor beta chains from one specimen sequenced in a study of identifying expanded T cells in peripheral blood. Assay used: immunoSEQ multiplex PCR; TCRdb lists only in-frame clones, some missing. Here the sample spans approximately 110,000 clones, approximately 90% being singletons. The sample was blood. The receptors shown here come from a person aged 18 to 75 in good health.

The gene calls are TRBV6-6 and TRBJ1-3; D gene ambiguous. The germline CDR1 and CDR2 sequences are MNHNY and SVGAGI (reference sequence). CDR3 length equals 14 residues. The V end lost 6 bases, the J end lost 1 base, and 10 bases lay between the germline ends. The CDR3 is CASRLGGSGNTIYF. As DNA, the CDR3 is TGTGCCAGCAGACTTGGAGGGTCTGGAAACACCATATATTTT.

This clone was recorded once. The chain joins TRBV6-1 to TRBJ2-5, with a possible D match to TRBD1 (6 bases). The tail of the sequence fits TRBJ2-7 better, so the J call may be wrong. This CDR3 is built from 13 residues. Germline lookup yields CDR1 MNHNS and CDR2 SASEGT. The CDR3 region is CASRRQATYEQYF. In DNA form, the CDR3 reads TGTGCCAGCAGACGACAGGCTACCTACGAGCAGTACTTC.

The chain employs TRBV4-3 and TRBJ1-3; D remains unclear. V gave up 0 bases and J gave up 4 bases, with 19 bases separating them. Germline V gene data show CDR1 as LGHNA and CDR2 as YSLEER. The CDR3 extends over 18 amino acids. For the CDR3, the DNA is TGCGCCAGCAGCCAAGATCCCCATCCGCCAGGCTCGGGAAACACCATATATTTT. It encodes CASSQDPHPPGSGNTIYF.

The genes are TRBV5-6 and TRBJ2-1; D remains unclear. Germline V gives CDR1 SGHDT, CDR2 YYEEEE. V was cut by 6 bases and J by 8 bases, with 21 bases left in between. This CDR3 contains 15 residues. CDR3 in DNA: TGTGCCAGCACCGCGGCGAGCCAGGACGGCGATGAGCAGTTCTTC. Encoded protein: CASTAASQDGDEQFF.

The chain is built from TRBV18 and TRBJ1-1, with 7 bases matching TRBD1. CDR1 KGHSH and CDR2 LQKENI come from the germline V gene. The CDR3 is 14 amino acids. After removal of 0 bases from V and 3 bases from J, the junction contained 1 base not matched to a gene. CDR3: CASSPPGTDTEAFF. In nucleotides, the CDR3 is TGTGCCAGCTCACCACCCGGGACAGACACTGAAGCTTTCTTT. The variable domain in full, completed from reference TRBV18 and TRBJ1-1, reads NAGVMQNPRHLVRRRGQEARLRCSPMKGHSHVYWYRQLPEEGLKFMVYLQKENIIDESGMPKERFSAEFPKEGPSILRIQQVVRGDSAAYFCASSPPGTDTEAFFGQGTRLTVV.

In nucleotides, the CDR3 is TGTGCCTGGACCCCGTCAGTGGTAGGCAGGGGGCGGCCAGATACGCAGTATTTT. It translates to CAWTPSVVGRGRPDTQYF. The chain couples TRBV30 to TRBJ2-3, with 8 bases fitting TRBD1. Germline CDR1 and CDR2: GTSNPN and SVGIG (reference sequence). There are 18 residues in the CDR3. V was pared by 4 bases and J by 4 bases, with 19 bases of the junction left unmatched.

The chain carries TRBV2 and TRBJ2-7, with D possibly matching TRBD2 (7 bases). The CDR3 runs to 14 residues. V lost 7 bases and J 0 bases, leaving 13 bases between the germline ends. Germline values: CDR1 SNHLY, CDR2 FYNNEI. CDR3 loop: CASTPGGLSYEQYF. In DNA form, the CDR3 reads TGTGCCAGCACCCCCGGGGGGCTCTCCTACGAGCAGTACTTC.

V gene TRBV6-1 combines with J gene TRBJ2-7, with TRBD1 matching over 9 bases. This CDR3 comprises 17 residues. Germline V gives CDR1 MNHNS, CDR2 SASEGT. Trimming cost V 0 bases and J 2 bases; bases outside gene matches: 8. The CDR3 sequence: CASSEAVWGTGTYEQYF. The DNA for the CDR3 is TGTGCCAGCAGTGAAGCGGTGTGGGGGACAGGGACCTACGAGCAGTACTTC.

The V gene is TRBV27, the J gene TRBJ2-1; D uncertain. From germline, CDR1 is MNHEY and CDR2 SMNVEV (reference sequence). This CDR3 region has 15 residues. The V end lost 5 bases, the J end lost 0 bases, and 11 bases lay between the germline ends. CDR3 region: CASSLTRSSYNEQFF. CDR3 nucleotide sequence: TGTGCCAGCAGTCTAACCCGGAGCTCCTACAATGAGCAGTTCTTC.

The chain employs TRBV5-1 and TRBJ2-7; TRBD1 aligns across 9 bases. CDR3 length: 16 residues. Germline trimming cut 2 bases from V and 5 bases from J; bases unmatched to any gene: 11. CDR1 and CDR2 (germline): SGHRS, YFSETQ. The chain's CDR3 is CASSFFPGTGNNEQYF. The CDR3 DNA is TGCGCCAGCAGCTTTTTCCCCGGGACAGGGAACAACGAGCAGTACTTC.

V is TRBV7-9 and J is TRBJ1-2; perhaps TRBD1 as D (5 bases). Germline V gives CDR1 SEHNR, CDR2 FQNEAQ (reference sequence). The CDR3 totals 14 residues. Between the trimmed V and J ends, which lost 5 bases and 1 base, there was a span of 11 bases. The CDR3 protein is CASSLGAFNYGYTF. The DNA for the CDR3 is TGTGCCAGCAGCCTCGGGGCTTTTAACTATGGCTACACCTTC.

The chain recombines TRBV7-9 with TRBJ2-7; D gene unclear. V gave up 8 bases and J gave up 0 bases, with 8 bases separating them. The CDR3 runs 12 residues. CDR1 and CDR2 from the germline V gene are SEHNR and FQNEAQ (reference sequence). DNA of the CDR3: TGTGCCAGCGGCTGGTCCTCCTACGAGCAGTACTTC. This sequence encodes CASGWSSYEQYF. Variable domain in full (rest from reference TRBV7-9 and TRBJ2-7): DTGVSQNPRHKITKRGQNVTFRCDPISEHNRLYWYRQTLGQGPEFLTYFQNEAQLEKSRLLSDRFSAERPKGSFSTLEIQRTEQGDSAMYLCASGWSSYEQYFGPGTRLTVT.

V usage is TRBV7-2 and J usage is TRBJ1-1; D remains ambiguous. CDR3 length equals 13 residues. V shed 5 bases and J shed 1 base, with 8 bases lying between them. The germline V gene has CDR1 SGHTA and CDR2 FQGNSA. DNA for the CDR3: TGTGCCAGCAGCCTCGATCCGAACACTGAAGCTTTCTTT. Translating gives CASSLDPNTEAFF.

The V and J genes are TRBV29-1 and TRBJ1-2, with D possibly TRBD1 on 5 matching bases. This CDR3 has 13 amino acids. Trimming shortened V by 7 bases and J by 7 bases, and 19 bases separated the two germline ends. The germline V gene has CDR1 SQVTM and CDR2 ANQGSEA. This CDR3 reads CSAGTGPQRGYTF. CDR3 nucleotides: TGCAGCGCCGGGACCGGGCCCCAGCGTGGCTACACCTTC. The entire variable domain, with the rest obtained from reference TRBV29-1 and TRBJ1-2, is as follows: SAVISQKPSRDICQRGTSLTIQCQVDSQVTMMFWYRQQPGQSLTLIATANQGSEATYESGFVIDKFPISRPNLTFSTLTVSNMSPEDSSIYLCSAGTGPQRGYTFGSGTRLTVV.

The CDR3 sequence: CASSISQGNTGELFF. CDR3 nucleotides: TGTGCCAGTAGTATCTCACAGGGGAACACCGGGGAGCTGTTTTTT. V and J are TRBV19 and TRBJ2-2; TRBD1 is a possible D gene (6 bases). This CDR3 region has 15 residues. Germline-derived CDR1 and CDR2 are LNHDA and SQIVND (reference sequence). The V end was cut by 3 bases, the J end by 1 base, with 9 bases between.

The rearrangement joins TRBV11-2 to TRBJ2-7; D is possibly TRBD1 (6 bases). V gave up 4 bases and J gave up 2 bases, with 15 bases separating them. The CDR3 extends over 15 amino acids. Per the germline V gene, CDR1 is SGHAT and CDR2 is FQNNGV. CDR3 sequence: CASSYPPGQPYEQYF. In DNA form, the CDR3 reads TGTGCCAGCAGCTATCCACCGGGACAACCCTACGAGCAGTACTTC.

The V gene is TRBV7-2, the J gene TRBJ1-1; unclear D gene. The ends were cut back, 5 bases at V and 3 bases at J, with 4 bases in the middle. Germline V gene sequence: CDR1 SGHTA, CDR2 FQGNSA. The CDR3 runs to 11 residues. This CDR3 is CASSPYTEAFF. CDR3 DNA: TGTGCCAGCAGCCCCTACACTGAAGCTTTCTTT.